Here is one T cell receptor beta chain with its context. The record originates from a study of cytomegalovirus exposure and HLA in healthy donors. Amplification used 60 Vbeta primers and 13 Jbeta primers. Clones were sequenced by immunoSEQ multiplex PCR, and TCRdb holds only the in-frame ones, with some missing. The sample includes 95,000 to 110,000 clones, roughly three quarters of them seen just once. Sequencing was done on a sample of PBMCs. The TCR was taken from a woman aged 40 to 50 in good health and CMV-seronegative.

CDR3 in DNA: TGCGCCAGCAGCCAAGTAACCAGCCAGCGGTATGGCTACACCTTC. It is translated as CASSQVTSQRYGYTF. V and J are TRBV4-3 and TRBJ1-2; D gene uncertain. The V end lost 1 base, the J end lost 5 bases, and 14 bases lay between the germline ends. The length of the CDR3 is 15 residues. Germline values: CDR1 LGHNA, CDR2 YSLEER.